This TCR beta chain derives from a study of Graves' ophthalmopathy and Graves' hyperthyroidism. Looking at the study overall: Sampling took place at initial diagnosis, with peripheral blood obtained before any treatment.

Amplification targeted the TCR beta CDR3 regions, with RNA transcripts as the source material. In the first round, RT-PCR was carried out with HTBI primers, and a multiplex PCR formed the second round. TCRdb called the multiplex PCR reads again in MiXCR, with one record for every CDR3 protein. The table has about 660,000 distinct CDR3 sequences, roughly two fifths seen once. Germline values: CDR1 SGHVS, CDR2 FQNEAQ. V was cut by 0 bases and J by 6 bases, with 11 bases left in between. There are 14 residues in the CDR3. PBMCs stemmed from 10 ml of fresh peripheral blood. The sequenced material came from peripheral blood. This sequence was found in an adult man with Graves' ophthalmopathy. The chain uses TRBV7-8 and TRBJ1-2, with D unclear. This CDR3 reads CASSLAGRGHGYTF. CDR3 in DNA: TGTGCCAGCAGCTTAGCGGGTAGAGGGCATGGCTACACCTTC.